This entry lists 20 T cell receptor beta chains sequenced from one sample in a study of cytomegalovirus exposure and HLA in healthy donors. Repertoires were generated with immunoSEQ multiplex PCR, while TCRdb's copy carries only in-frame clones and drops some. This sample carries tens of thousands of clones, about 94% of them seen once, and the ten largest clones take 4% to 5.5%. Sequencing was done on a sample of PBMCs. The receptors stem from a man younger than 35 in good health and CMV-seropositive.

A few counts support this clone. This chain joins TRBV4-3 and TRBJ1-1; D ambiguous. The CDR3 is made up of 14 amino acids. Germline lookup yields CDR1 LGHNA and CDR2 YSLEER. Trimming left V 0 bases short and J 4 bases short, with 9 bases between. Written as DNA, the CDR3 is TGCGCCAGCAGCCAAGATACCCGGGGCACTGAAGCTTTCTTT. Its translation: CASSQDTRGTEAFF.

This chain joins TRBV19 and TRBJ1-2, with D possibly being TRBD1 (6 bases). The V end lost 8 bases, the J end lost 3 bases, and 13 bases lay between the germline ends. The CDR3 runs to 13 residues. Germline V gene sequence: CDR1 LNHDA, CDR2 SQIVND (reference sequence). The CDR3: CASFGQSDYGYTF. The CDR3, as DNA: TGTGCCAGTTTCGGACAGTCGGACTATGGCTACACCTTC.

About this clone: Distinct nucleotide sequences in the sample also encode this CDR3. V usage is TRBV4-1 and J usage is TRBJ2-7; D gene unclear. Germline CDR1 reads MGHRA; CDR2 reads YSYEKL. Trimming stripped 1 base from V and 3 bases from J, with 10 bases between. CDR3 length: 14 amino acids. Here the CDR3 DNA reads TGCGCCAGCAGCCAAGCTGATAGAGGCTACGAGCAGTACTTC. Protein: CASSQADRGYEQYF.

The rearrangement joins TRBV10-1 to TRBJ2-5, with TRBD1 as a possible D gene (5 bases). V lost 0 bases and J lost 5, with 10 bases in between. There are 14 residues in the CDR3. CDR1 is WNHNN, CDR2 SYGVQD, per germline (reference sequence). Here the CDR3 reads CASSESGRQETQYF. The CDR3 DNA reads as TGCGCCAGCAGTGAGTCGGGGCGACAGGAGACCCAGTACTTC.

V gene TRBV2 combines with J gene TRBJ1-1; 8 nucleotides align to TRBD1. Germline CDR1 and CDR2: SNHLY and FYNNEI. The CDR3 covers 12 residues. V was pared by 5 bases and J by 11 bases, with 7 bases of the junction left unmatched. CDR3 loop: CASSRQGMGAFF. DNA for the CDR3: TGTGCCAGCAGTAGACAGGGGATGGGCGCTTTCTTT.

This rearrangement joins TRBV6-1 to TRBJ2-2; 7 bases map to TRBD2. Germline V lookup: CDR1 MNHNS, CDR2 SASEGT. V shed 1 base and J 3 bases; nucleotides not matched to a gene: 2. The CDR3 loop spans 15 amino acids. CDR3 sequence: CASSEVAGDTGELFF. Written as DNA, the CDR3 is TGTGCCAGCAGTGAAGTAGCGGGTGACACCGGGGAGCTGTTTTTT.

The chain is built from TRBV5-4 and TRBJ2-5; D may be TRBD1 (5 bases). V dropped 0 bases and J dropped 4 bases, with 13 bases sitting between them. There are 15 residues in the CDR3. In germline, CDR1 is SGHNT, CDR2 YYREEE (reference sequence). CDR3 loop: CASSLGGRGGETQYF. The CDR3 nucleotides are TGTGCCAGCAGCTTGGGCGGTAGGGGTGGAGAGACCCAGTACTTC.

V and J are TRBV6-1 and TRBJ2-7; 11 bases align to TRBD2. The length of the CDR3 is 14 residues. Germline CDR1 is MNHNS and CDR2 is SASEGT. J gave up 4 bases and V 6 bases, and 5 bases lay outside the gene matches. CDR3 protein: CASRPGTSGYEQYF. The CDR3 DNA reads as TGTGCCAGCAGACCCGGGACTAGCGGATACGAGCAGTACTTC.

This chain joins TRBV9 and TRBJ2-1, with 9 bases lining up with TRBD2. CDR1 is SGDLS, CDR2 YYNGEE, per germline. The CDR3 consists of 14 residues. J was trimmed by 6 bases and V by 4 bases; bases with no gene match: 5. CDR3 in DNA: TGTGCCAGCAGCACCGGACTAGCGTCCAATGAGCAGTTCTTC. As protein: CASSTGLASNEQFF.

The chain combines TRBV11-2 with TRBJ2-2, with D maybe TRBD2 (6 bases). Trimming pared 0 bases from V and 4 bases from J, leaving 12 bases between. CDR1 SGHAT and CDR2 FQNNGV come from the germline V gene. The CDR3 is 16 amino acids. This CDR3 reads CASSLDLGGITGELFF. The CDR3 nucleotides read TGTGCCAGCAGCTTAGATCTGGGAGGAATCACCGGGGAGCTGTTTTTT.

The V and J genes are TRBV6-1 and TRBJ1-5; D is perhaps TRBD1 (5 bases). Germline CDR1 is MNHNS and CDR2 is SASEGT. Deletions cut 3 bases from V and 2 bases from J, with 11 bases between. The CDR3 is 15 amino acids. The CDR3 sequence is CASSEVRGGNQPQHF. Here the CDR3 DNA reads TGTGCCAGCAGTGAGGTAAGGGGTGGCAATCAGCCCCAGCATTTT.

The DNA for the CDR3 is TGCAGCGTTGGTTCTGGGGGGCAGCCCCAGCATTTT. Protein: CSVGSGGQPQHF. V and J are TRBV29-1 and TRBJ1-5; tentative D call: TRBD1 (5 bases). Germline V gene lookup returns CDR1 SQVTM and CDR2 ANQGSEA. Trimming cost V 4 bases and J 7 bases, with 11 bases left between them. CDR3 length: 12 residues.

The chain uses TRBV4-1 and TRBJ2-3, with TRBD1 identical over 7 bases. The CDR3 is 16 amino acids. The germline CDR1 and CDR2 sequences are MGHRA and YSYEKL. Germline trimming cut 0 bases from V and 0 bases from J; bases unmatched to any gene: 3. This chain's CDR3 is CASSQDWGQSTDTQYF. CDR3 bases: TGCGCCAGCAGCCAAGATTGGGGACAGAGCACAGATACGCAGTATTTT.

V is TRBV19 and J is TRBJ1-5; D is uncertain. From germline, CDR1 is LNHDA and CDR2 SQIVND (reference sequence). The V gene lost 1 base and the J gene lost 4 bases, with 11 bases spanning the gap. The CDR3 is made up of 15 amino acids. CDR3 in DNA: TGTGCCAGTAGTATAGCCAGGATCAAGAATCAGCCCCAGCATTTT. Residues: CASSIARIKNQPQHF.

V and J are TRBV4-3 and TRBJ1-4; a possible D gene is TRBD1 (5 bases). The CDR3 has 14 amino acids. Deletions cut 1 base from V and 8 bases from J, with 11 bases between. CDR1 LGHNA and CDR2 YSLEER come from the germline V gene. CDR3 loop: CASSQVRGTEKLFF. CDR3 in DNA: TGCGCCAGCAGCCAAGTAAGGGGAACGGAAAAACTGTTTTTT.

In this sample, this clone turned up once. Here the CDR3 reads CASSLASSGNTIYF. CDR3 in DNA: TGTGCCAGCAGTTTGGCCTCCTCTGGAAACACCATATATTTT. V gene TRBV6-5 combines with J gene TRBJ1-3; D gene ambiguous. The CDR3 contains 14 residues. V lost 4 bases and J 0 bases, leaving 7 bases between the germline ends. Per the germline V gene, CDR1 is MNHEY and CDR2 is SVGAGI.

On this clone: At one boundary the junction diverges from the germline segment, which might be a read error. The CDR3 spells CWGQALRTDTQYF. Written as DNA, the CDR3 is TGCTGGGGACAGGCCCTTCGCACAGATACGCAGTATTTT. This rearrangement joins TRBV7-9 to TRBJ2-3, with 8 bases that match TRBD1. The CDR3 loop spans 13 amino acids. Germline CDR1 reads SEHNR; CDR2 reads FQNEAQ (reference sequence).

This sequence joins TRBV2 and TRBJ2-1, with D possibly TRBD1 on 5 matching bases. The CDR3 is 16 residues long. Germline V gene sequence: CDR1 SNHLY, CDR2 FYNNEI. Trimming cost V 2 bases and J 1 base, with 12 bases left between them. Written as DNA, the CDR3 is TGTGCCAGCAGTGAATCCGCAGGGAAATCCTACAATGAGCAGTTCTTC. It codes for CASSESAGKSYNEQFF.

DNA for the CDR3: TGTGCCAGCAGTTACTGGGCAGGGGCTGGCACAGATACGCAGTATTTT. Amino acids: CASSYWAGAGTDTQYF. The J gene is TRBJ2-3, the V gene TRBV6-5, with a tentative D call TRBD1 (6 bases). Trimming left V 1 base short and J 1 base short, with 12 bases between. This CDR3 comprises 16 residues. Germline assignment: CDR1 MNHEY and CDR2 SVGAGI.

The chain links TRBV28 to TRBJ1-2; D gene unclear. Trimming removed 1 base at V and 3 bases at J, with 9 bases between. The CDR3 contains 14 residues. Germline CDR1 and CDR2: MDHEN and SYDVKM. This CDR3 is CASSLFGEDYGYTF. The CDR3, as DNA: TGTGCCAGCAGTTTATTTGGGGAGGACTATGGCTACACCTTC.